The text below deals with one T cell receptor beta chain. The clone's antigen remains unknown. No clone much larger than this one lies a single base away; base qualities are absent. This entry belongs to a study of cytomegalovirus exposure and HLA in healthy donors (dated by TCRdb to about 2017). General notes on the study: According to an earlier analysis of 587 of the donors, about 179 million T cells yielded 95 million to 140 million unique TCR beta sequences and about 300 Gb of sequence data. A later analysis re-examined previously published TCR beta repertoires from hundreds of donors and added high-resolution HLA genotyping to investigate patterns of TCR occurrence. An earlier analysis of approximately 580 of the donors used high-throughput TCR beta sequencing to judge whether each TCR beta V gene segment behaved as functional or pseudogenic. Because of strong linkage in the cohort, five DR-DQ haplotypes were treated as single units for association and clustering. Across some 400 genotyped donors of the cohort, an average of about 240,000 unique TCR beta nucleotide sequences per donor were sequenced, and roughly 20% of those sequences were non-productive. Genome-wide SNP genotypes for about three fifths of the roughly 670 donors were used in a later genetic analysis, which treated that subset as a discovery cohort. The study used immunosequencing to profile the T cell repertoires of 600 to 850 subjects and linked those repertoires to cytomegalovirus serostatus. To predict cytomegalovirus infection status, the study brought together high-throughput TCR immunosequencing, statistical association of individual TCRs with disease status, and machine learning. Every discovery cohort repertoire had been produced on one sequencing platform. The genetic ancestry cluster associated with self-reported Caucasian donors included 70% to 85% of the 398 genotyped donors. An early release covering about 600 HLA-typed donors comprised about 300 gigabases of sequencing data and around 80 million unique TCR sequences. The aim of the study was to test whether cataloging public T cell receptors could identify signatures of past pathogen exposure. A separate validation cohort of 100 to 150 different subjects was used in addition to the roughly 670-subject first cohort. Donor age, sex, ethnicity and CMV serostatus were compiled together with the repertoire data. Rather than using new phenotypic data, the later analysis identified candidate immune exposures from TCR beta sequences and from how often those sequences occurred across donors. Typing coverage differed by locus: A, B, C, DRB1 and DQB1 were typed in roughly 620-630 donors, DQA1 in 500 to 550, DPA1 in approximately 600, and DPB1 in approximately 450. Both class I and class II loci were covered by HLA typing, at four-digit resolution. Here is what the overall study found, with its caveats: Most TCR sequences were seen in very few donors, while some public TCRs were found in many individuals. The classifier was reported to diagnose cytomegalovirus status with high specificity and sensitivity in both the original and validation cohorts. According to the authors, the approach could potentially be generalized to other disease states and immunological phenotypes. The study gave a list of about 170 TCR beta chains associated with cytomegalovirus. CMV serostatus was the only immune exposure information available for the cohort. Because counts were too low, about 18 rarely observed V segments, including chromosome 9 orphons, were left out of the earlier analysis of 500 to 750 of the donors. A later analysis found that HLA-associated TCR beta chains were more clonally expanded and had lower generation probabilities than equally common non-associated chains. The presence/absence analyses assumed that sequencing depth was roughly uniform across donors, and that assumption may not be true. A few of the identified cytomegalovirus-associated TCR beta chains were confirmed in vitro to be specific for cytomegalovirus antigens. When HLA alleles, especially DR and DQ, strongly co-occurred, attributing TCR associations to individual alleles was difficult. At a false discovery rate of 0.05, a later analysis linked 16,951 TCR beta sequences to specific HLA alleles. Correlated functional status among segregating V segments might be attributable to linkage disequilibrium, but an unknown experimental factor could not be ruled out. The cohort was sequenced for TCR beta chains only, and without alpha or paired-chain data the features that could be detected were limited. A later analysis reported that several top co-occurrence clusters appeared linked to parvovirus B19, influenza, CMV and Epstein-Barr virus. In a later analysis, the rate of TCR association differed among HLA loci, with DRB1 alleles having the most associated TCRs and HLA-C alleles having the fewest. Most CMV-associated TCR beta chains appeared to be HLA-restricted in a later analysis, and the HLA associations seemed to be driven largely by CMV exposure. According to a later genetic analysis, donors in an Asian-associated ancestry cluster had fewer N-insertions in productive TCRs than the approximately 650-donor mean. Because some donors lacked HLA typing at each locus, the association tests relied only on the typed subset. A later genetic analysis associated a missense DCLRE1C variant with V-gene and J-gene trimming of TCR beta chains, and an independent cohort replicated the association. Some IMGT-functional V segments, including TRBV6-2 and TRBV6-3, could not be distinguished by the 87-base-pair reads and were therefore excluded. Broadly in line with IMGT annotations, most TCR beta V segments showed up in productive rearrangements about 90% or about 30% of the time in an earlier analysis of approximately 640 of the donors. A further reported finding was that TCR beta sequences accurately predicted the HLA-A and HLA-B alleles for most subjects in the first cohort. A cluster of highly shared sequence variants was judged likely to represent a technical artifact of the sequencing pipeline.

The cohort comprised 550 to 700 healthy bone marrow donors. At the time of sampling, all cohort members were nominally healthy, though unrecorded immune exposures were likely present. The donor was CMV seronegative and belonged to the group of 350 or so seronegative cohort members. Each donor provided a peripheral blood sample, and peripheral blood mononuclear cells were used for TCR beta sequencing. The Qiagen DNeasy Blood Extraction Kit was used to extract genomic DNA from the blood cell samples. The cysteine opens and the phenylalanine closes a CDR3 of 14 amino acids. Just CDR3 DNA is preserved here, 42 bases in frame from base 1. V loses 7 bases of germline sequence and J loses 7 bases, and the interval between the two ends is 17 bases. The germline V gene encodes CDR1 MNHNY and CDR2 SVGAGI (reference sequence). Library method: the immunoSEQ multiplex PCR assay. For the multiplex PCR, a mixture combining 60 forward primers for TCR Vbeta segments and 13 reverse primers for TCR Jbeta segments was used. The CDR3 region of rearranged TCR beta genes was amplified from genomic DNA by a multiplex PCR assay. On the Illumina HiSeq System, the amplified TCR beta libraries were sequenced as 87-base-pair reads. Processing in the source paper ran as follows. A later analysis counted approximately 76 million unique TCR beta chains across the 500 to 850 repertoires, and roughly 11 million of these chains were shared by at least two donors. Raw reads were error-corrected and collapsed into unique sequences with a nearest-neighbor algorithm that merged closely related sequences to remove PCR and sequencing errors. V, D and J gene segments were assigned by aligning CDR3 sequences to IMGT reference sequences. For a sequence to be retained, a match of at least six nucleotides to both a V gene segment and a J gene segment was required. A rearrangement counted as productive if the CDR3 had no stop codons and remained in frame with V and J, and every other rearrangement counted as non-productive. Following IMGT convention, CDR3 was defined as the stretch from the second conserved V-encoded cysteine up to the conserved J-encoded phenylalanine. The earlier analysis of about 620 of the donors excluded sequences that lacked an unambiguous match to a single V gene segment. An earlier analysis of some 500 of the donors classified V segments as functional when productive rearrangements were above 56.7% and as segregating when the standard deviation between donors was above 5%. A statistical classification framework was built for diagnosing cytomegalovirus status from the catalog of TCR beta chain sequences. In a later analysis, V and J genes were assigned by comparing TCR nucleotide sequences against IMGT/GENE-DB human TR gene sequences. Using the TCRdist pipeline, a later analysis assigned CDR3 sequences along with most-parsimonious VDJ recombination scenarios. A later analysis defined each TCR beta chain by its CDR3 amino acid sequence plus V-gene family, and excluded reads lacking a unique V-gene family. In a later analysis, 500 to 650 highly shared, low-generation-probability nucleotide sequences were removed to address suspected cross-contamination and a sequencing artifact. In a later analysis, a clonal expansion index for each public chain was calculated from normalized within-repertoire ranks of inferred template counts. In a later analysis, generation probabilities were computed using a VDJ recombination model fitted to out-of-frame rearrangements, and the results were checked against IGoR. In a later analysis, TCR-TCR, TCR-HLA and TCR-CMV co-occurrence was scored with hypergeometric tests, and a repertoire-size bias correction was applied to TCR pairs. False discovery rates were estimated in a later analysis by permuting HLA or CMV assignments 20 times. In a later analysis, co-occurring TCRs were grouped using DBSCAN, with TCRdist sequence similarity added in when clustering inside HLA-allele-positive subsets. Repertoires with fewer than 30,000 or more than 120,000 public chains, plus five repertoires with anomalous nucleotide sharing, were excluded from co-occurrence clustering. TCRdb holds this immuneACCESS table with in-frame rearrangements only. Some clones are missing; in checked studies, unresolved V genes explain under half, and the rest has no known cause. V and J calls and clone size are copied from that table; D and trimming were computed from the DNA. For this sample there are about 190,000 clones; roughly 84% appear just once. In total, the top ten clones hold about 0.25% of the sample.

The specimen sequenced was PBMCs. The clonotype originates from a boy aged 5-17 years in good health and CMV-seronegative. The chain links TRBV6-6 with TRBJ2-1; the D gene is possibly TRBD1, with 5 bases matching. The DNA sequence follows: TGTGCCAGCATCTCAGGGATAGTGGGAAATGAGCAGTTCTTC. The encoded protein is CASISGIVGNEQFF.